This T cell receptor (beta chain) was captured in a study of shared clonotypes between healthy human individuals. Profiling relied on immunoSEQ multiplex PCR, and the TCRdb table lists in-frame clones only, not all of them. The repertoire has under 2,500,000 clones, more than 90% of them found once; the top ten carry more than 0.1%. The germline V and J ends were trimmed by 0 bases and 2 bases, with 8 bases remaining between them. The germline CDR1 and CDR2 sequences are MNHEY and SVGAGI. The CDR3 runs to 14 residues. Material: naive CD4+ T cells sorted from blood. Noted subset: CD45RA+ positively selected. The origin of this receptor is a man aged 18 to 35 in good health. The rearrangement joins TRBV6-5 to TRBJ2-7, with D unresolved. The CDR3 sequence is CASSYSHYTYEQYF. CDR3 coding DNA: TGTGCCAGCAGTTACTCGCACTATACCTACGAGCAGTACTTC.